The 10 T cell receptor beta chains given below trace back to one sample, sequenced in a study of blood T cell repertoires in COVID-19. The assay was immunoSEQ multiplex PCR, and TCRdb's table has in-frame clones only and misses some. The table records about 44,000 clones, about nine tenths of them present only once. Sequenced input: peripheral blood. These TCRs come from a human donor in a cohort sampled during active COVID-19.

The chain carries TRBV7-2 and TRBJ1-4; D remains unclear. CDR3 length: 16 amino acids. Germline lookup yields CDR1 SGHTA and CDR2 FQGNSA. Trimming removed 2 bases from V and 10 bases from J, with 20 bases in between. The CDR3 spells CASSLTGTPFKGKLFF. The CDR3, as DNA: TGTGCCAGCAGCTTAACGGGAACCCCTTTTAAAGGAAAACTGTTTTTT.

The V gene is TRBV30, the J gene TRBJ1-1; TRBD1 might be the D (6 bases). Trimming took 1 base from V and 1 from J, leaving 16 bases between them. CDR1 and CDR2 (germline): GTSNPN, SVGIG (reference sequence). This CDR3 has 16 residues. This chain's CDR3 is CAWSGDVNRANTEAFF. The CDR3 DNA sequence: TGTGCCTGGAGTGGGGACGTGAACAGGGCGAACACTGAAGCTTTCTTT.

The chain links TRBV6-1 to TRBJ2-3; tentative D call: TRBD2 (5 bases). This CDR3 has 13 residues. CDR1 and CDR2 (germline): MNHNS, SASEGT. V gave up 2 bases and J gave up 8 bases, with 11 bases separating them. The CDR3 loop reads CASSESLGATQYF. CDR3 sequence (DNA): TGTGCCAGCAGTGAATCGTTGGGAGCTACGCAGTATTTT.

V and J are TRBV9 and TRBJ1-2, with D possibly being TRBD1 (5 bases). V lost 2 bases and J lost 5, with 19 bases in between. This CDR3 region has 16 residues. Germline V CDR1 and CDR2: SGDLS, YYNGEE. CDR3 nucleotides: TGTGCCAGCAGCGTCGGCAGGGCCGTTTACTCGTATGGCTACACCTTC. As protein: CASSVGRAVYSYGYTF.

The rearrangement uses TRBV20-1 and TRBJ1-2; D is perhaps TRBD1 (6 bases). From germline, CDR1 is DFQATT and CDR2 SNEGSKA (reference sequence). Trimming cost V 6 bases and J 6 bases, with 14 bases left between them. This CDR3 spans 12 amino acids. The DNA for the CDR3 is TGCAGTGCCAGTACAGGGTGGGATGGCTACACCTTC. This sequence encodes CSASTGWDGYTF.

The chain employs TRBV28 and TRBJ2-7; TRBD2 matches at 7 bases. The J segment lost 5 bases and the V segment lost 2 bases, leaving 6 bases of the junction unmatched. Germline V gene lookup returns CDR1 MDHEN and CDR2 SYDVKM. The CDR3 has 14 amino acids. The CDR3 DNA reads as TGTGCCAGCAGTTTAGGACGGGGGGTTAACGAGCAGTACTTC. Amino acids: CASSLGRGVNEQYF.

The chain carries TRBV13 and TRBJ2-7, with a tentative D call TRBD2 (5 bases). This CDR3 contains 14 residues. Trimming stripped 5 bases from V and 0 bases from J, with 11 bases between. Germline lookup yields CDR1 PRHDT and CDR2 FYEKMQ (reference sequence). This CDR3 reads CASSTSGFSYEQYF. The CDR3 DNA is TGTGCCAGCAGCACCAGCGGTTTCTCCTACGAGCAGTACTTC.

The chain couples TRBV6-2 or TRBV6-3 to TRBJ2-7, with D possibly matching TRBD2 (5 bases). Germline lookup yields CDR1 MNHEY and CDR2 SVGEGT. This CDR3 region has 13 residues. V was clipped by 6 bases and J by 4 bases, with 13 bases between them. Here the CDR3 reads CASSEREFYEQYF. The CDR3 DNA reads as TGTGCCAGCAGCGAGAGGGAATTTTACGAGCAGTACTTC.

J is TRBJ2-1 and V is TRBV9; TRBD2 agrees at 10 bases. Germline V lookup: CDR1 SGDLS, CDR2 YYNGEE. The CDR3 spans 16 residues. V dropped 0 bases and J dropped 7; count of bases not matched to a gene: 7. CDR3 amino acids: CASSVGASGSGNEQFF. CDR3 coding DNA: TGTGCCAGCAGCGTAGGGGCTAGCGGGAGTGGAAATGAGCAGTTCTTC.

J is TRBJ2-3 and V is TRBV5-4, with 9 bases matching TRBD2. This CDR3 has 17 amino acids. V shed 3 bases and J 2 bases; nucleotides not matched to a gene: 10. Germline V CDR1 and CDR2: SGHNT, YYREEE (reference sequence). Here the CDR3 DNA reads TGTGCCAGCAGCTCTCCAAAGCGGGGGGTTGACACAGATACGCAGTATTTT. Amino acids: CASSSPKRGVDTDTQYF.